The 30 T cell receptor beta chains below all came from one sample that was sequenced in a study of lymphopenia after photon versus proton radiotherapy. The method was immunoSEQ multiplex PCR; TCRdb's version includes in-frame clones alone and lacks a portion of them. The sample lists approximately 35,000 clones, roughly 90% occurring once. The source was peripheral blood, collected from a patient treated with photon-based radiotherapy. The receptors stem from a woman aged 45 to 65 with pancreatic cancer.

The chain uses TRBV28 and TRBJ1-4; 7 bases match TRBD1. CDR1 and CDR2 from the germline V gene are MDHEN and SYDVKM. The CDR3 length is 17 residues. V lost 2 bases to trimming and J lost 5 bases; unmatched junction nucleotides: 11. The CDR3 bases are TGTGCCAGCAGTTTAAAGCGAGACAGGGCCCGAAATGAAAAACTGTTTTTT. This encodes CASSLKRDRARNEKLFF.

J is TRBJ1-5 and V is TRBV28, with TRBD1 matching 7 bases. The CDR3 spans 14 residues. Germline V lookup: CDR1 MDHEN, CDR2 SYDVKM. V shed 6 bases and J 3 bases; nucleotides not matched to a gene: 5. CDR3 coding DNA: TGTGCCAGCAGATCGGGACAGACCAATCAGCCCCAGCATTTT. Protein: CASRSGQTNQPQHF.

This rearrangement joins TRBV19 to TRBJ1-2, with a tentative D call TRBD1 (6 bases). The CDR3 has 13 amino acids. The V and J ends lost 3 bases and 4 bases respectively, with 9 bases between them. From germline, CDR1 is LNHDA and CDR2 SQIVND (reference sequence). The CDR3 loop is CASSILGAYGYTF. CDR3 DNA sequence: TGTGCCAGTAGTATTTTGGGGGCCTATGGCTACACCTTC.

This chain uses TRBV5-4 with TRBJ2-7; 9 bases line up with TRBD1. Germline V gene data show CDR1 as SGHNT and CDR2 as YYREEE (reference sequence). The CDR3 is 15 residues long. J lost 3 bases, V lost 4 bases, and 8 bases had no gene match. CDR3 region: CASSRPMGQGYEQYF. The CDR3 DNA follows: TGTGCCAGCAGCAGGCCCATGGGACAGGGCTACGAGCAGTACTTC.

V is TRBV9 and J is TRBJ1-4; maybe TRBD1 (5 bases). The CDR3 totals 18 residues. V shed 0 bases and J shed 3 bases, with 18 bases lying between them. Germline CDR1 SGDLS, CDR2 YYNGEE. The CDR3 loop reads CASSVEDTGFVANEKLFF. For the CDR3, the DNA is TGTGCCAGCAGCGTAGAGGACACAGGTTTTGTGGCTAATGAAAAACTGTTTTTT. Supplemented by reference TRBV9 and TRBJ1-4, the full variable domain reads DSGVTQTPKHLITATGQRVTLRCSPRSGDLSVYWYQQSLDQGLQFLIQYYNGEERAKGNILERFSAQQFPDLHSELNLSSLELGDSALYFCASSVEDTGFVANEKLFFGSGTQLSVL.

The CDR3 sequence is CASSDGTYEQYF. CDR3 nucleotide sequence: TGTGCCAGCTCGGACGGGACCTACGAGCAGTACTTC. The chain recombines TRBV25-1 with TRBJ2-7; D may be TRBD2 (5 bases). CDR1 MGHDK and CDR2 SYGVNS come from the germline V gene. The CDR3 is made up of 12 amino acids. V was cut by 8 bases and J by 2 bases, with 10 bases left in between.

V is TRBV11-2 and J is TRBJ2-3; 10 nucleotides match TRBD2. Germline CDR1 reads SGHAT; CDR2 reads FQNNGV. The V gene end was trimmed by 5 bases and the J gene end by 7 bases; junction bases not matched to a gene: 15. The CDR3 length is 17 residues. CDR3 sequence (DNA): TGTGCCAGCAGCCCTACCTCCCTAGCGGGAGTAGGGAATACGCAGTATTTT. The encoded protein is CASSPTSLAGVGNTQYF.

Remarks on this clone: At one end, the junction sequence differs from germline, possibly due to a read error. The sample holds other DNA sequences that translate to the same CDR3. V and J are TRBV9 and TRBJ2-1; weak D call: TRBD1 (5 bases). Germline CDR1 SGDLS, CDR2 YYNGEE. The CDR3 covers 16 residues. CDR3 DNA sequence: TGTGCCAGCAGCGAGACAGTCCCGGGCTACAACAATGAACAGTTCTTC. It yields the protein CASSETVPGYNNEQFF.

V usage is TRBV6-6 and J usage is TRBJ1-1, with D tentatively TRBD1 (5 bases). V was clipped by 4 bases and J by 6 bases, with 15 bases between them. The length of the CDR3 is 14 residues. Germline CDR1 is MNHNY and CDR2 is SVGAGI (reference sequence). CDR3 protein: CASSFMGTDAEAFF. The CDR3, as DNA: TGTGCCAGCAGTTTTATGGGGACCGACGCTGAAGCTTTCTTT.

V is TRBV29-1 and J is TRBJ2-1; D not certain. The CDR3 is 12 amino acids. The ends were cut back, 0 bases at V and 7 bases at J, with 7 bases in the middle. CDR1 and CDR2 (germline): SQVTM, ANQGSEA. The CDR3 coding sequence is TGCAGCGTTGAAGAACCCTCAAATGAGCAGTTCTTC. Its translation: CSVEEPSNEQFF.

The CDR3 sequence: CASSPGTPATNEKLFF. CDR3 nucleotides: TGTGCCAGCAGCCCCGGGACACCTGCAACTAATGAAAAACTGTTTTTT. The gene calls are TRBV5-5 and TRBJ1-4, with TRBD1 as a possible D gene (6 bases). CDR1 and CDR2 from the germline V gene are SGHKS and YYEKEE (reference sequence). The CDR3 runs 16 residues. V lost 4 bases to trimming and J lost 0 bases, with 13 bases between them. The whole variable domain, filled in from reference TRBV5-5 and TRBJ1-4, reads DAGVTQSPTHLIKTRGQQVTLRCSPISGHKSVSWYQQVLGQGPQFIFQYYEKEERGRGNFPDRFSARQFPNYSSELNVNALLLGDSALYLCASSPGTPATNEKLFFGSGTQLSVL.

CDR3 loop: CASQGDAEAFF. The DNA for the CDR3 is TGTGCCTCACAGGGGGACGCTGAAGCTTTCTTT. The rearrangement joins TRBV28 to TRBJ1-1, with 8 nucleotides matching TRBD1. CDR3 length: 11 residues. J gave up 6 bases and V 11 bases, and 5 bases lay outside the gene matches. CDR1 is MDHEN, CDR2 SYDVKM, per germline.

The chain links TRBV2 to TRBJ1-5, with 9 bases matching TRBD1. CDR3 size: 19 residues. Germline CDR1 is SNHLY and CDR2 is FYNNEI. The trim removed 4 bases at V and 2 bases at J, leaving 15 bases unmatched. CDR3 sequence: CASSGPGQGGARGNQPQHF. The CDR3 region has the DNA TGTGCCAGCAGTGGGCCGGGACAGGGAGGAGCGAGGGGCAATCAGCCCCAGCATTTT. Based on the CDR3 plus reference TRBV2 and TRBJ1-5, the full variable domain is EPEVTQTPSHQVTQMGQEVILRCVPISNHLYFYWYRQILGQKVEFLVSFYNNEISEKSEIFDDQFSVERPDGSNFTLKIRSTKLEDSAMYFCASSGPGQGGARGNQPQHFGDGTRLSIL.

J is TRBJ1-5 and V is TRBV29-1, with D possibly TRBD1 on 6 matching bases. V was clipped by 4 bases and J by 4 bases, with 11 bases between them. This CDR3 is built from 13 residues. The germline V gene has CDR1 SQVTM and CDR2 ANQGSEA. CDR3 sequence reads: CSVVTGTNQPQHF. In DNA form, the CDR3 reads TGCAGCGTTGTAACAGGGACTAATCAGCCCCAGCATTTT.

The chain uses TRBV19 and TRBJ2-7, with D possibly being TRBD1 (5 bases). This CDR3 has 15 residues. The germline V and J ends were trimmed by 5 bases and 2 bases, with 16 bases remaining between them. In germline, CDR1 is LNHDA, CDR2 SQIVND (reference sequence). CDR3 loop: CASSLYQGSAYEQYF. As DNA, the CDR3 is TGTGCCAGTAGTTTATATCAGGGATCGGCCTACGAGCAGTACTTC. Filled out from reference TRBV19 and TRBJ2-7, the complete variable domain reads DGGITQSPKYLFRKEGQNVTLSCEQNLNHDAMYWYRQDPGQGLRLIYYSQIVNDFQKGDIAEGYSVSREKKESFPLTVTSAQKNPTAFYLCASSLYQGSAYEQYFGPGTRLTVT.

The chain joins TRBV28 to TRBJ2-5; 8 positions agree with TRBD2. The J call may be faulty, since TRBJ2-7 better matches the DNA end. Per the germline V gene, CDR1 is MDHEN and CDR2 is SYDVKM. This CDR3 is built from 13 residues. CDR3 coding DNA: TGTGCCAGCAGTGGCGGGAGGTACTACGAGCAGTACTTC. It specifies CASSGGRYYEQYF.

In DNA form, the CDR3 reads TGTGCCAGCAGTTACTTCCCGGACAATGAGCAGTTCTTC. Translation: CASSYFPDNEQFF. This chain links TRBV6-5 with TRBJ2-1, with D uncertain. The CDR3 spans 13 residues. Trimming took off 1 base at V and 5 bases at J, with 6 bases between the two ends. The germline V gene encodes CDR1 MNHEY and CDR2 SVGAGI.

On this clone: The junction differs from germline at one of its ends, possibly a read error. This rearrangement joins TRBV30 to TRBJ2-1, with 13 bases identical to TRBD2. Germline CDR1 reads GTSNPN; CDR2 reads SVGIG (reference sequence). This CDR3 has 13 amino acids. The DNA for the CDR3 is TGTGCCTGGAGTCTTTCGACTAGCGGGAGGACGATCTTC. This gives the protein CAWSLSTSGRTIF.

V and J are TRBV5-5 and TRBJ1-4, with TRBD1 matching 7 bases. Germline V gene sequence: CDR1 SGHKS, CDR2 YYEKEE (reference sequence). The CDR3 runs 15 residues. V lost 2 bases, J lost 8 bases, and 9 bases stayed unmatched. The CDR3 bases are TGTGCCAGCAGCTTCTTTCTACCGGGACAGGAAAAACTGTTTTTT. It specifies CASSFFLPGQEKLFF. The full variable domain, completed using reference TRBV5-5 and TRBJ1-4, is DAGVTQSPTHLIKTRGQQVTLRCSPISGHKSVSWYQQVLGQGPQFIFQYYEKEERGRGNFPDRFSARQFPNYSSELNVNALLLGDSALYLCASSFFLPGQEKLFFGSGTQLSVL.

J is TRBJ2-1 and V is TRBV21-1; TRBD1, the table's D call, was not compared with the DNA. TRBV21-1 is marked as a pseudogene. CDR3 length: 12 amino acids. The CDR3 sequence is CASSKTGNEQFF. In DNA form, the CDR3 reads TGTGCCAGCAGCAAGACAGGGAATGAGCAGTTCTTC.

The V and J genes are TRBV7-2 and TRBJ2-3; 12 bases match TRBD2. Per the germline V gene, CDR1 is SGHTA and CDR2 is FQGNSA. Losses at the gene ends were 5 bases for V and 3 bases for J; bases not matched to a gene: 6. This CDR3 spans 16 amino acids. CDR3 sequence (DNA): TGTGCCAGCAGCAGAGGCGGGACTAGCGGGACAGATACGCAGTATTTT. As protein: CASSRGGTSGTDTQYF.

The rearrangement joins TRBV7-2 to TRBJ2-1; 7 nucleotides match TRBD2. The J segment lost 2 bases and the V segment lost 5 bases, leaving 3 bases of the junction unmatched. CDR1 and CDR2 (germline): SGHTA, FQGNSA. The CDR3 is 14 amino acids. The CDR3 here is CASSLGLAYNEQFF. The CDR3, as DNA: TGTGCCAGCAGCCTTGGACTAGCCTACAATGAGCAGTTCTTC.

V gene TRBV30 combines with J gene TRBJ2-1, with D possibly matching TRBD2 (5 bases). Germline CDR1 is GTSNPN and CDR2 is SVGIG (reference sequence). V shed 0 bases and J shed 2 bases, with 8 bases lying between them. This CDR3 is built from 14 residues. The CDR3 nucleotides are TGTGCCTGGAGTGTAACAGCGGCCTACAATGAGCAGTTCTTC. Its protein is CAWSVTAAYNEQFF.

As DNA, the CDR3 is TGTGCCAGCAGTGAGTCGGGGCGGGACACAGATACGCAGTATTTT. It translates to CASSESGRDTDTQYF. This chain links TRBV2 with TRBJ2-3, with TRBD2 as a possible D gene (6 bases). The CDR3 covers 15 residues. Germline lookup yields CDR1 SNHLY and CDR2 FYNNEI. V lost 3 bases, J lost 2 bases, and 12 bases lay in between.

CDR3 sequence: CASRSTAATNEKLFF. The CDR3, as DNA: TGTGCCAGTAGGTCGACAGCTGCAACTAATGAAAAACTGTTTTTT. The chain links TRBV19 to TRBJ1-4, with D possibly matching TRBD1 (5 bases). Per the germline V gene, CDR1 is LNHDA and CDR2 is SQIVND (reference sequence). The V end lost 6 bases, the J end lost 0 bases, and 11 bases lay between the germline ends. This CDR3 is built from 15 residues.

The rearrangement joins TRBV7-2 to TRBJ1-5; 9 nucleotides agree with TRBD1. The germline V gene encodes CDR1 SGHTA and CDR2 FQGNSA. The CDR3 length is 13 residues. V was clipped by 5 bases and J by 10 bases; unmatched bases: 6. As DNA, the CDR3 is TGTGCCAGCAGCCCTACAGGGGGCGCCCCCCAGCATTTT. As protein: CASSPTGGAPQHF.

The CDR3 here is CASSTQAGGKTQYF. In DNA, the CDR3 is TGTGCCAGTAGTACCCAAGCGGGCGGGAAGACCCAGTACTTC. The rearrangement joins TRBV19 to TRBJ2-5; D might be TRBD2 (6 bases). The germline gives CDR1 LNHDA, CDR2 SQIVND (reference sequence). The CDR3 contains 14 residues. V lost 4 bases and J lost 6, with 15 bases in between.

In its sample, this clone was seen once. The chain is built from TRBV9 and TRBJ2-5, with TRBD2 identical over 10 bases. CDR1 is SGDLS, CDR2 YYNGEE, per germline. Trimming removed 0 bases from V and 5 bases from J; junction bases left unmatched: 4. The CDR3 loop spans 15 amino acids. The CDR3 nucleotides read TGTGCCAGCAGCGTAGATGGACTAGCGGAGGAGACCCAGTACTTC. It encodes CASSVDGLAEETQYF.

This clone was detected only a few times. V is TRBV4-3 and J is TRBJ2-7; D not certain. The CDR3 consists of 15 residues. V dropped 0 bases and J dropped 2 bases, with 11 bases sitting between them. Germline-derived CDR1 and CDR2 are LGHNA and YSLEER. The DNA for the CDR3 is TGCGCCAGCAGCCAAGATGTTTCCTGGACCTACGAGCAGTACTTC. Its protein is CASSQDVSWTYEQYF.

V and J are TRBV27 and TRBJ1-5, with 7 bases aligning to TRBD1. The CDR3 sequence is 18 residues long. Germline loops: CDR1 MNHEY, CDR2 SMNVEV (reference sequence). V lost 2 bases to trimming and J lost 4 bases; unmatched junction nucleotides: 14. In nucleotides, the CDR3 is TGTGCCAGCAGTTTAAAGGGCCCTGACAGGGTTATTAATCAGCCCCAGCATTTT. It is translated as CASSLKGPDRVINQPQHF.